This TCR beta chain is from a study of blood T cell repertoires in COVID-19. Turning to the study itself: The United States, Italy and Spain supplied acute and convalescent COVID-19 samples. PBMCs, B-cell-depleted T cells, or T cells were the source of the cDNA or gDNA that made up the material.

In the source study's methods: From reference gene primer amplification, estimates of nucleated cell counts were derived. The data were produced by immunoSEQ multiplex PCR, yet TCRdb's version contains in-frame clones alone and is incomplete. Clone size and V and J calls were adopted from that table, with D and trimming inferred from the DNA. The table lists some 68,000 clones, about nine tenths of them singletons. Germline trimming cut 3 bases from V and 7 bases from J; bases unmatched to any gene: 2. From germline, CDR1 is SGHNT and CDR2 YENEEA. CDR3 size: 14 residues. The clonotype originates from a man aged 50 or older with active COVID-19. Sequenced material: peripheral blood. This chain joins TRBV11-3 and TRBJ2-3, with 12 bases fitting TRBD1. The DNA of the CDR3 is TGTGCCAGCAGCTTGGGACAGGGGGCGTATACGCAGTATTTT. This translates into CASSLGQGAYTQYF.